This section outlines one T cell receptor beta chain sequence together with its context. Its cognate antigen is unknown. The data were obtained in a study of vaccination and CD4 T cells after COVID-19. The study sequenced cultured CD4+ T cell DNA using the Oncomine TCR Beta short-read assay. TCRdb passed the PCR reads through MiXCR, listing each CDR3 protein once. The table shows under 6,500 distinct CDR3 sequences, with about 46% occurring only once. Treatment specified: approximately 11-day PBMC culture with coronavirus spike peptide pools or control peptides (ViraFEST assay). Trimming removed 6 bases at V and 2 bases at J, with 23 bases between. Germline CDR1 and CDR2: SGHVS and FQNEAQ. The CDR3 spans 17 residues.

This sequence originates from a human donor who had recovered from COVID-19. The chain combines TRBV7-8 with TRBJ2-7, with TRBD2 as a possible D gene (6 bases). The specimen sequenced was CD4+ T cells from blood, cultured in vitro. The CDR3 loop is CASRLEAGRLEAYEQYF. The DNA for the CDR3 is TGTGCCAGCAGGCTAGAGGCAGGGAGACTAGAGGCCTACGAGCAGTACTTC.